The 5 T cell receptor beta chains in this list originate from one sample, sequenced in a study of shared clonotypes between healthy human individuals. Naive CD8 populations comprised CD45RO-negative cells positively selected for CCR7, excluding terminally differentiated effector memory CD45RA+ cells. The method was immunoSEQ multiplex PCR; TCRdb's version includes in-frame clones alone and lacks a portion of them. In the table there are 2 million to 2.5 million clones, about 95% of which are singletons. The source material was naive CD8+ T cells sorted from blood. These TCRs come from a man aged 18 to 30 in good health.

The V and J genes are TRBV11-2 and TRBJ2-3; a possible D gene is TRBD2 (6 bases). The CDR3 runs to 13 residues. The germline V and J ends were trimmed by 9 bases and 5 bases, with 15 bases remaining between them. Per the germline V gene, CDR1 is SGHAT and CDR2 is FQNNGV. CDR3 sequence: CARNPGLEDTQYF. The CDR3 DNA reads as TGTGCCAGAAATCCGGGACTGGAAGATACGCAGTATTTT.

The chain combines TRBV9 with TRBJ2-5, with D maybe TRBD2 (5 bases). Trimming pared 3 bases from V and 0 bases from J, leaving 15 bases between. The CDR3 runs 16 residues. CDR1 is SGDLS and CDR2 is YYNGEE in the germline V gene. In DNA, the CDR3 is TGTGCCAGCAGCGGCGAACCCCGGGGAAACCAAGAGACCCAGTACTTC. The encoded protein is CASSGEPRGNQETQYF.

The chain uses TRBV29-1 and TRBJ2-7; D is perhaps TRBD1 (5 bases). CDR3 length: 14 residues. The V end was cut by 4 bases, the J end by 2 bases, with 15 bases between. The germline gives CDR1 SQVTM, CDR2 ANQGSEA. The CDR3 sequence is CSVALGQGTYEQYF. The CDR3 DNA sequence: TGCAGCGTTGCTCTGGGGCAGGGTACCTACGAGCAGTACTTC.

The rearrangement joins TRBV7-2 to TRBJ2-2, with 9 bases lining up with TRBD1. J gave up 5 bases and V 5 bases, and 3 bases lay outside the gene matches. Germline CDR1 and CDR2: SGHTA and FQGNSA. CDR3 length equals 14 residues. Here the CDR3 DNA reads TGTGCCAGCAGCACGACAGGGGGAACCGGGGAGCTGTTTTTT. The encoded protein is CASSTTGGTGELFF.

This chain uses TRBV2 with TRBJ1-6, with 8 bases aligning to TRBD1. There are 20 residues in the CDR3. From germline, CDR1 is SNHLY and CDR2 FYNNEI. V dropped 2 bases and J dropped 0; count of bases not matched to a gene: 12. CDR3 amino acids: CASSEFGQGWESSYNSPLHF. CDR3 coding DNA: TGTGCCAGCAGTGAATTTGGACAGGGATGGGAAAGCTCCTATAATTCACCCCTCCACTTT.